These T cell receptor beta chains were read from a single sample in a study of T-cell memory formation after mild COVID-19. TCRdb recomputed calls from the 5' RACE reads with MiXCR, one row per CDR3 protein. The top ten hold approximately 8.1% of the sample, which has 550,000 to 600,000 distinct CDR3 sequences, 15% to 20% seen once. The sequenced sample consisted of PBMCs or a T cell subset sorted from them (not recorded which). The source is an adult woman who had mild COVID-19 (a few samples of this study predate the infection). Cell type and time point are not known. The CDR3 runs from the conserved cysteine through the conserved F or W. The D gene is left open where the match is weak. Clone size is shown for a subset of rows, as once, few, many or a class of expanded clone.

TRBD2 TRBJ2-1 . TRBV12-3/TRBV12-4 TGTGCCAGCAGTTTGCGTCTAGCGGGAGACCATGAGCAGTTCTTC CASSLRLAGDHEQFF
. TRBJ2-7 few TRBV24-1 TGTGCCACCAGTGATTCGACTAGACCTTACTACGAGCAGTACTTC CATSDSTRPYYEQYF
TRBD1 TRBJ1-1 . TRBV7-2 TGTGCCAGCAGCGGACAGGGGGCAGGGAACACTGAAGCTTTCTTT CASSGQGAGNTEAFF
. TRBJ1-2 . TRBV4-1 TGCGCCAGCAGCCAAGGCCCAGGCTCTAACTATGGCTACACCTTC CASSQGPGSNYGYTF
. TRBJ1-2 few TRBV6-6 TGTGCCAGCTTGTTGAGGAACTATGGCTACACCTTC CASLLRNYGYTF
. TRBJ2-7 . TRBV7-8 TGTGCCAGCAGCTTAGTTACGGATTGGCAGCACGAGCAGTACTTC CASSLVTDWQHEQYF
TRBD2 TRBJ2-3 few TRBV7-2 TGTGCCAGCAGCTGGGGGGGGGTCACAGATACGCAGTATTTT CASSWGGVTDTQYF
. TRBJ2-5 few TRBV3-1 TGTGCCAGCAGCCAATTGGCCGGAATGTTCCAAGAGACCCAGTACTTC CASSQLAGMFQETQYF
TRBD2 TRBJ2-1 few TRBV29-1 TGCAGCGTCCGCGGGGGGAGGTACAATGAGCAGTTCTTC CSVRGGRYNEQFF
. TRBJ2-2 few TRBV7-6 TGTGCCAGCAGCCCCGGCGGAAGGGGGTACACCGGGGAGCTGTTTTTT CASSPGGRGYTGELFF
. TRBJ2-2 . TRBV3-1 TGTGCCAGCAGCCACCTTGCCCGAGGGGGGGACACCGGGGAGCTGTTTTTT CASSHLARGGDTGELFF
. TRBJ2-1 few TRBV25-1 TGTGCCAGCAGTGAGTTACGAGGTCGGTGGCATGAGCAGTTCTTC CASSELRGRWHEQFF
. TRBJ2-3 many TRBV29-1 TGCAGCGTTGTCGGGCGGCGGGGCACAGATACGCAGTATTTT CSVVGRRGTDTQYF
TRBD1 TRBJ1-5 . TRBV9 TGTGCCAGCAGTGTCGGGACAGCCTCTGGTCAGCCCCAGCATTTT CASSVGTASGQPQHF
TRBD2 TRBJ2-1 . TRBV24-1 TGTGCCACCAGTGACCGCAGCGGGGCAAAATACAATGAGCAGTTCTTC CATSDRSGAKYNEQFF
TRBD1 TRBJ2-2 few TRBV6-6 TGTGCCAGCAGGGCGACAGGGTCGAACACCGGGGAGCTGTTTTTT CASRATGSNTGELFF
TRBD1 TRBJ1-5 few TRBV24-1 TGTGCCACCAGTGATTCAGGGGGCTTGGGTCAGCCCCAGCATTTT CATSDSGGLGQPQHF
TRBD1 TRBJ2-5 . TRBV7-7 TGTGCTAGCAGCCCGGGACTGGACAGGGAAGAGACCCAGTACTTC CASSPGLDREETQYF
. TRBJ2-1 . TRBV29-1 TGCAGCGTAACCCCGGGGCCGAATTACAATGAGCAGTTCTTC CSVTPGPNYNEQFF
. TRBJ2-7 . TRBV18 TGTGCCAGCTCACCCTCCCAAGCGTACGAGCAGTACTTC CASSPSQAYEQYF
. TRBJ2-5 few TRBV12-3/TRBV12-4 TGTGCCAGCAGCGAAGGGGAACAAGAGACCCAGTACTTC CASSEGEQETQYF
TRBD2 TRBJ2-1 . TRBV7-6 TGTGCCAGCAGCGGCTCCGGGACTAGCGTGCGGTTCTTC CASSGSGTSVRFF
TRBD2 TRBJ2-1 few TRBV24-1 TGTGCCACCAGTGACCACTCTAGCGGGGAGTACAATGAGCAGTTCTTC CATSDHSSGEYNEQFF
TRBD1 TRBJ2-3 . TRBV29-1 TGCAGCGTTGAAGAGACTTCCGGACAGGGGACGCAGTATTTT CSVEETSGQGTQYF
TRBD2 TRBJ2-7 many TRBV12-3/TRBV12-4 TGTGCCAGCAGCAACCCCCGAGCGGGGGCGCTCGGGTCTCTCTACGAGCAGTACTTC CASSNPRAGALGSLYEQYF
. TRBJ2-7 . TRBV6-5 TGTGCCAGCAGCCGCACGGGACGCTCCTCGGCCGAGCAGTACTTC CASSRTGRSSAEQYF
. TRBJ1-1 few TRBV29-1 TGCAGCGTTGTGAACCATGGGAACACTGAAGCTTTCTTT CSVVNHGNTEAFF
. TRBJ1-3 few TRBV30 TGTGCCTGGAGTTTCGGCTCTGGAAACACCATATATTTT CAWSFGSGNTIYF
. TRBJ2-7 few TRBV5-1 TGCGCCAGCAGTCCCATTGATTCCTACGAGCAGTACTTC CASSPIDSYEQYF
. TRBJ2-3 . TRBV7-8 TGTGCCAGCAGCTTAGGAACTAGCTTTATCACAGATACGCAGTATTTT CASSLGTSFITDTQYF
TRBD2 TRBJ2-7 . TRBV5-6 TGTGCCAGCAGCTTCGACACTAGCGGGAGCGGCGAGCAGTACTTC CASSFDTSGSGEQYF
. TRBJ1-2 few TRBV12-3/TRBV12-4 TGTGCCAGCAGCACCCAACAACAAGGCTACACCTTC CASSTQQQGYTF
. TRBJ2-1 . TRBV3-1 TGTGCCAGCAGCCAAACTACTAAGGTGCAGTTCTTC CASSQTTKVQFF
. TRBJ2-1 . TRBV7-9 TGTGCCACGCGGGGACTCCTAGGTGGTGAGCAGTTCTTC CATRGLLGGEQFF
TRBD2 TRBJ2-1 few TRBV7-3 TGTGCCAGCAGCTTAATACGGGGGGGCCAAAATGAGCAGTTCTTC CASSLIRGGQNEQFF
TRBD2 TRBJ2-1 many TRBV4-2 TGTGCCAGCAGCCAAGCGGGAGGGTTAAATGAGCAGTTCTTC CASSQAGGLNEQFF
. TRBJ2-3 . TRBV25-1 TGTGCCAGCAGTGATGGGGGGGCAGGCACAGATACGCAGTATTTT CASSDGGAGTDTQYF
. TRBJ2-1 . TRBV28 TGTGCCAGCAAAAGTGGTGGACCGGGCAATGAGCAGTTCTTC CASKSGGPGNEQFF
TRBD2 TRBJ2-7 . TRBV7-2 TGTGCCAGCAGCTTAGCGGCAGGGAGGGGGCAGTACTTC CASSLAAGRGQYF
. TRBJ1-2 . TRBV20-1 TGCAGTGCTAGGGAGGACAGTAACTATGGCTACACCTTC CSAREDSNYGYTF
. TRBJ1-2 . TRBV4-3 TGCGCCAGCAGTCCACTTCAGGGAGGGAACTATGGCTACACCTTC CASSPLQGGNYGYTF
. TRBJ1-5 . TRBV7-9 TGTGCCAGCAGCTTAGGGGGTCAGCGGGCCCAGCATTTT CASSLGGQRAQHF
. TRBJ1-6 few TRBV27 TGTGCCAGCAGTTTATGGCCCAGAAATTCACCCCTCCACTTT CASSLWPRNSPLHF
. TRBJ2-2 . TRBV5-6 TGTGCCAGCAGCTGGGGCAGGGGGAACACCGGGGAGCTGTTTTTT CASSWGRGNTGELFF
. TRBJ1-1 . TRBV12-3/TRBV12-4 TGTGCCAGCAGACCTGCACAGTCATCGAACACTGAAGCTTTCTTT CASRPAQSSNTEAFF
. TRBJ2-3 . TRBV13 TGTGCCAGCAGCTTAGGCCTGCCAGATACGCAGTATTTT CASSLGLPDTQYF